The rows below give T cell receptor beta chains drawn from one sample of a study of glioma-infiltrating T cells. TCRdb itself ran the multiplex PCR reads through MiXCR, one entry per CDR3 protein. The table lists about 180,000 distinct CDR3 sequences, about 46% of them singletons. Sequenced input: glioma tissue, nonneoplastic brain tissue, or PBMCs (not recorded which). These receptors came from a human donor with low-grade glioma or glioblastoma, undergoing nonglioma brain surgery, or in good health (not recorded which). Both conserved end residues are part of each CDR3. Fields, in order: clone size, J gene, D gene, V gene, CDR3 DNA, CDR3 protein. D genes are given only for firm matches. Size is stated for part of the rows, as once, few or many counts, or as a class when the clone is expanded.

>many|TRBJ2-1|-|TRBV27
TGTGCCAGCAGTTTTATTCAGGGGATCATGAATGAGCAGTTCTTC
CASSFIQGIMNEQFF
>-|TRBJ2-7|-|TRBV12-3/TRBV12-4
TGTGCCAGCATCCTTCTTTACGAGCAGTACTTC
CASILLYEQYF
>few|TRBJ2-3|-|TRBV4-1
TGCGCCAGCAGCCCTGGACCAACCACAGATACGCAGTATTTT
CASSPGPTTDTQYF
>many|TRBJ1-1|-|TRBV29-1
TGCAGCGTTGAAGATCGGGGGTGGGGAGCTTTCTTT
CSVEDRGWGAFF
>many|TRBJ1-6|-|TRBV3-1
TGTGCCACCCAGGACTATAATTCACCCCTCCACTTT
CATQDYNSPLHF
>few|TRBJ2-1|TRBD2|TRBV7-9
TGTGCCAGCAGCTTAGGAGGGCTAGCGGGAGCGGGTGAGCAGTTCTTC
CASSLGGLAGAGEQFF
>few|TRBJ2-2|-|TRBV24-1
TGTGCCACCAGCGACGTCATGAACACCGGGGAGCTGTTTTTT
CATSDVMNTGELFF
>few|TRBJ2-1|TRBD2|TRBV20-1
TGCAGTGCTACCCCTCCAGCGGGGGTATACAATGAGCAGTTCTTC
CSATPPAGVYNEQFF
>-|TRBJ2-5|TRBD2|TRBV7-9
TGTGCCAGCAGCCCCGGACTAGAGACGTACCGTCAAGAGACCCAGTACTTC
CASSPGLETYRQETQYF
>-|TRBJ1-6|-|TRBV2
TGTGCCAGCAGTGAAACGGGCTCACCCCTCCACTTT
CASSETGSPLHF
>-|TRBJ2-5|TRBD1|TRBV10-3
TGTGCCATCAGTGAGGGGACAGACCAAGAGACCCAGTACTTC
CAISEGTDQETQYF
>many|TRBJ2-7|-|TRBV20-1
TGCAGTGCTAGGATGCAGGGTATTTACGAGCAGTACTTC
CSARMQGIYEQYF
>-|TRBJ1-2|-|TRBV25-1
TGTGCCAGCAGTTCGGGCGGGTACAACTATGTCTACACCTTC
CASSSGGYNYVYTF
>-|TRBJ2-4|-|TRBV28
TGTGCCGTTGAGAATCTAGCCAAAAACATTCAGTACTTC
CAVENLAKNIQYF
>many|TRBJ2-1|TRBD2|TRBV28
TGTGCCAGCAGCGGACTAGCGGGAGATGGTTCCTACAATGAGCAGTTCTTC
CASSGLAGDGSYNEQFF
>few|TRBJ2-7|TRBD2|TRBV11-2
TGTGCCAGCACCCCGTTTGGCGGGAGTATCTACGAGCAGTACTTC
CASTPFGGSIYEQYF
>-|TRBJ2-5|TRBD2|TRBV5-1
TGCGCCAGCAGCTGGGGGGGGCAAGAGACCCAGTACTTC
CASSWGGQETQYF
>-|TRBJ2-7|-|TRBV2
TGTGCCAGCATACAGGGCCCCTACGAGCAGTACTTC
CASIQGPYEQYF
>many|TRBJ2-3|TRBD1|TRBV27
TGTGCCAGCAGTAGGGACAGGGGAGATACGCAGTATTTT
CASSRDRGDTQYF
>many|TRBJ1-6|-|TRBV20-1
TGCAGTGCCCCAAGTCAGGGTGGATCTAAGTCACCCCTCCACTTT
CSAPSQGGSKSPLHF
>-|TRBJ1-1|TRBD1|TRBV18
TGTGCCAGCTCAAAAGACAGGGGAACGAACACTGAAGCTTTCTTT
CASSKDRGTNTEAFF
>-|TRBJ2-2|-|TRBV12-3/TRBV12-4
TGTGCCAGCAGAACCGGGACAATGAACACCGGGGAGCTGTTTTTT
CASRTGTMNTGELFF
>-|TRBJ2-4|-|TRBV2
TGTGCCAGCAGTGAATCTCAGCTGCTAGTGGCCAAAAACATTCAGTACTTC
CASSESQLLVAKNIQYF
>-|TRBJ1-2|-|TRBV12-3/TRBV12-4
TGTGCCAGCAGTTTAGGAGGTGAAAAGTACACCTTC
CASSLGGEKYTF
>many|TRBJ1-4|TRBD1|TRBV2
TGTGCCGCTCGCAGGGGGCGCCGGGAAAAACTGTTTTTT
CAARRGRREKLFF
>many|TRBJ2-1|-|TRBV7-2
TGTGCCAGCAGCTTAGCGTTTGGAGCGTACAATGAGCAGTTCTTC
CASSLAFGAYNEQFF
>-|TRBJ2-7|-|TRBV15
TGTGCCACCAGCAGAGATCGTGATATTCCGGAGCAGTACTTC
CATSRDRDIPEQYF
>-|TRBJ2-1|-|TRBV2
TGTGCCAGCATTGAGGGCTCCCCTTCCTACAATGAGCAGTTCTTC
CASIEGSPSYNEQFF
>many|TRBJ2-1|-|TRBV28
TGTGCCAGCAGTGTCCAACTGCCCAGGGTGGCCAATGAGCAGTTCTTC
CASSVQLPRVANEQFF
>-|TRBJ2-1|TRBD2|TRBV4-2
TGTGCCAGCAGCCAAAACGGTCTAGCGGGAGGTAATGAGCAGTTCTTC
CASSQNGLAGGNEQFF
>few|TRBJ1-5|-|TRBV24-1
TGTGCCACCAGTGATTCCCGTACTACGGGACAGCCCCAGCATTTT
CATSDSRTTGQPQHF
>many|TRBJ1-1|-|TRBV5-1
TGCGCCAGCAGCTTTTGGACGGCGAACACTGAAGCTTTCTTT
CASSFWTANTEAFF
>-|TRBJ2-6|-|TRBV5-8
TGTGCCAGCAGCTTTGGAGTCGGGGCCAACGTCCTGACTTTC
CASSFGVGANVLTF